The 15 T cell receptor beta chains listed next were all sequenced from one sample in a study of blood T cell repertoires in COVID-19. Method: immunoSEQ multiplex PCR; TCRdb's copy keeps in-frame clones and lacks some. The sample records 150,000 to 200,000 clones, 60% to 80% being singletons. Input material: peripheral blood. These receptors were taken from a man aged 60 to 75 with active or convalescent COVID-19.

The genes are TRBV29-1 and TRBJ2-2; no reliable D call. Germline V lookup: CDR1 SQVTM, CDR2 ANQGSEA. The length of the CDR3 is 12 residues. V was cut by 6 bases and J by 2 bases, with 7 bases left in between. The DNA for the CDR3 is TGCAGCGTCGCCCTAAACACCGGGGAGCTGTTTTTT. It codes for CSVALNTGELFF.

The V call is TRBV4-1, the J call TRBJ2-3; a weak D match, TRBD2 (7 bases). In germline, CDR1 is MGHRA, CDR2 YSYEKL. The CDR3 consists of 15 residues. The V end lost 4 bases, the J end lost 3 bases, and 14 bases lay between the germline ends. The CDR3 region is CASSPSGGWTDTQYF. The CDR3 bases are TGCGCCAGCAGCCCCTCGGGGGGCTGGACAGATACGCAGTATTTT.

This chain links TRBV4-3 with TRBJ2-2; TRBD1 aligns across 10 bases. Germline loops: CDR1 LGHNA, CDR2 YSLEER. The J segment lost 6 bases and the V segment lost 3 bases, leaving 4 bases of the junction unmatched. The length of the CDR3 is 15 residues. Here the CDR3 reads CASSHPGTGAGELFF. In DNA, the CDR3 is TGCGCCAGCAGCCACCCCGGGACAGGGGCCGGGGAGCTGTTTTTT.

This clone was seen only a few times. The gene calls are TRBV12-3 or TRBV12-4 and TRBJ2-1; 7 bases map to TRBD1. V lost 6 bases to trimming and J lost 8 bases; unmatched junction nucleotides: 7. The length of the CDR3 is 13 residues. CDR3 in amino acids: CASSKGQYYEQFF. Here the CDR3 DNA reads TGTGCCAGCAGCAAGGGACAGTACTATGAGCAGTTCTTC.

This clone was seen a handful of times. V and J are TRBV5-5 and TRBJ2-7, with 7 bases fitting TRBD2. Germline trimming cut 0 bases from V and 0 bases from J; bases unmatched to any gene: 3. Looked up from germline, CDR1 is SGHKS and CDR2 is YYEKEE (reference sequence). This CDR3 has 15 residues. CDR3 nucleotide sequence: TGTGCCAGCAGCTTGGCGGCGGGAGCCTCCTACGAGCAGTACTTC. Its protein is CASSLAAGASYEQYF.

This clone was picked up a small number of times. The chain combines TRBV5-6 with TRBJ1-2; 7 nucleotides line up with TRBD1. This CDR3 spans 12 amino acids. Germline CDR1 reads SGHDT; CDR2 reads YYEEEE. The V segment lost 1 base and the J segment 11 bases; nucleotides outside the gene matches: 5. CDR3 amino acids: CASSLQGEWYTF. The CDR3 coding sequence is TGTGCCAGCAGCTTGCAGGGGGAATGGTACACCTTC.

This clone has only a few counts. V and J are TRBV6-1 and TRBJ1-2, with a weak D call TRBD1 (5 bases). The germline V and J ends were trimmed by 2 bases and 5 bases, with 6 bases remaining between them. The CDR3 runs to 12 residues. The V gene's germline CDR1 is MNHNS and CDR2 SASEGT. CDR3 in DNA: TGTGCCAGCAGTGAACAGGGTTATGGCTACACCTTC. Its translation is CASSEQGYGYTF.

The rearrangement links TRBV18 to TRBJ1-1; D uncertain. Germline V gives CDR1 KGHSH, CDR2 LQKENI. The CDR3 is 14 amino acids. Trimming left V 1 base short and J 1 base short, with 7 bases between. The CDR3 DNA is TGTGCCAGCTCACCACAGGCGGGGAACACTGAAGCTTTCTTT. Its protein product is CASSPQAGNTEAFF.

On this clone itself: This CDR3 is also generated by other DNA sequences in the sample. The chain employs TRBV29-1 and TRBJ1-3; 7 nucleotides line up with TRBD1. Losses at the gene ends were 4 bases for V and 0 bases for J; bases not matched to a gene: 6. The CDR3 runs 15 residues. Germline-derived CDR1 and CDR2 are SQVTM and ANQGSEA. The CDR3 reads CSVAPGQSSGNTIYF. CDR3 coding DNA: TGCAGCGTTGCCCCGGGACAGTCCTCTGGAAACACCATATATTTT.

This clone appeared a few times. The chain joins TRBV19 to TRBJ2-3; possible D gene TRBD2, 5 bases. Germline V gene lookup returns CDR1 LNHDA and CDR2 SQIVND (reference sequence). Trimming cost V 3 bases and J 6 bases, with 13 bases left between them. The CDR3 is made up of 14 amino acids. The DNA for the CDR3 is TGTGCCAGTAGTATCGGACTTTCTCTCGATACGCAGTATTTT. This encodes CASSIGLSLDTQYF.

The chain couples TRBV28 to TRBJ2-7; TRBD1 is a possible D gene (6 bases). V was trimmed by 7 bases and J by 5 bases, leaving 15 bases between them. The CDR3 spans 13 residues. Germline V gives CDR1 MDHEN, CDR2 SYDVKM. Here the CDR3 reads CASTTSPGDEQYF. The CDR3 DNA is TGTGCCAGCACCACAAGCCCAGGGGACGAGCAGTACTTC.

The chain combines TRBV27 with TRBJ2-7, with a weak D call TRBD1 (5 bases). CDR1 is MNHEY and CDR2 is SMNVEV in the germline V gene (reference sequence). V shed 7 bases and J shed 1 base, with 14 bases lying between them. The CDR3 totals 14 residues. This chain's CDR3 is CASIVDTLSYEQYF. DNA of the CDR3: TGTGCCAGCATCGTGGACACATTATCCTACGAGCAGTACTTC.

This clone was detected only a few times. The V call is TRBV5-1, the J call TRBJ1-5; maybe TRBD1 (5 bases). The V gene lost 0 bases and the J gene lost 3 bases, with 10 bases spanning the gap. This CDR3 contains 15 residues. Germline V gene lookup returns CDR1 SGHRS and CDR2 YFSETQ. The CDR3 reads CASSLGFGANQPQHF. Written as DNA, the CDR3 is TGCGCCAGCAGCTTGGGATTTGGGGCCAATCAGCCCCAGCATTTT.

In nucleotides, the CDR3 is TGTGCCAGCAGCCCGAGTAGCGAGACCCAGTACTTC. Translated, it gives CASSPSSETQYF. The rearrangement links TRBV7-2 to TRBJ2-5, with D hard to call. Germline CDR1 and CDR2: SGHTA and FQGNSA. Deletions cut 5 bases from V and 5 bases from J, with 9 bases between. The CDR3 covers 12 residues.

This clone was seen at least ten times. Within the sample, other DNA sequences also encode this same CDR3. The chain joins TRBV2 to TRBJ2-1; maybe TRBD2 (6 bases). Germline lookup yields CDR1 SNHLY and CDR2 FYNNEI. CDR3 size: 15 residues. V dropped 6 bases and J dropped 4 bases, with 16 bases sitting between them. The CDR3 DNA is TGTGCCAGCAGCTTACAAGGGGCGGGGTACAATGAGCAGTTCTTC. Translated, it gives CASSLQGAGYNEQFF.